This TCR beta chain was captured by sequencing in a study of human T cells and chemical hapten exposure (dated by TCRdb to the early 2020s). Some background on the complete study: Libraries were combined into a pool for sequencing, and differences in TCR yield between samples came mainly from small differences in library volumes within the pool. Each blood RNA sample was used to sequence both TCR alpha and TCR beta chains. The study tracked peripheral blood TCR repertoire changes in vivo during primary and secondary sensitization to the hapten diphenylcyclopropenone (DPC) in alopecia patients.

Interpreted using the paper, the time point label stands for: healthy volunteer bleed at 6 weeks. Total RNA was extracted from unfractionated whole blood that had been collected in Tempus Blood RNA tubes. About five healthy volunteers were used as TCR sequencing controls and were bled at day 0, 2 weeks and 6 weeks. The CDR3 goes from the cysteine to the phenylalanine over 15 residues. Of all the DNA, just the CDR3 is kept, 45 bases in frame from base 1. Per the germline V gene, MDHEN is the CDR1 and SYDVKM is the CDR2. V and J are truncated by 2 bases and 1 base respectively, leaving an intervening sequence of 9 bases. Libraries came from RACE. The reads were generated on a NextSeq 500. Library preparation attached unique molecular identifiers to individual cDNA molecules for quantitative, reproducible TCR counting. For the original study's pipeline: The median number of TCRs per sample was 95,638, ranging from roughly 20,000 to 700,000. V, J and CDR3 annotation of the TCR reads was performed with the Decombinator software suite. For the PS versus PT1 abundance plots, all samples were subsampled to the same number of TCRs (28,000). Expanded TCRs were defined as absent before sensitization and observed at least eight times at the 2-week time point. TCRdb passed the public sequencing reads through fastp at Q25 and MiXCR, retaining productive beta sequences. Rows are unified per CDR3 protein, each entry keeping the most common DNA and genes. It is TCRdb's table, rather than the study itself, that gives the V and J calls and clone size. Here the sample has about 70,000 distinct CDR3 sequences; around 6.1% occur a single time. 3% to 4% of the sample rests with the top ten.

This clonotype was detected many times. Its cognate antigen has yet to be identified. The sample holds no much larger clone one base away, and base qualities are not on file. Here is what the overall study found, with its caveats: DPC sensitization did not change how many TCRs were above 1 in 1000 frequency, and no evidence was found of alterations in global repertoire structure. Repeated subsampling changed both the strength of the expansion versus patch-test correlation and the threshold at which that correlation became significant.

This TCR derives from a female donor in good health. Some clones in this sample may be carry-over from other donors' samples. Input material: whole blood. The chain was built from TRBV28 and TRBJ1-5; no D gene can be assigned with confidence. CDR3 reads: CASSLGRFSNQPQHF. The DNA sequence follows: TGTGCCAGCAGTTTAGGGCGGTTCAGCAATCAGCCCCAGCATTTT.